A selection of T cell receptor beta chains follows, all from one sample in a study of blood T cell repertoires in COVID-19. Data came from immunoSEQ multiplex PCR; TCRdb stores just in-frame clones and leaves some out. The sample lists around 110,000 clones; approximately 80% were seen once. The sequencing sample was made of peripheral blood. The receptor source for this set is a man aged 65-85 years with active or convalescent COVID-19. Both conserved end residues are part of each CDR3. D genes are given only for firm matches. A clone size is listed for some rows: how often the clone was seen (once, few, many), or a class if it is expanded.

>TRBD2|TRBJ2-7|TRBV4-2|.
TGTGCCAGCAGCCGGACCCGGGACTATAGCTCCTACGAGCAGTACTTC
CASSRTRDYSSYEQYF
>.|TRBJ2-5|TRBV28|.
TGTGCCAGCAGTTTCGGGGGGCAGAAAAAAGAGACCCAGTACTTC
CASSFGGQKKETQYF
>.|TRBJ2-3|TRBV3-1/TRBV3-2|.
TGTGCCAGCAGCCTCTCGGGTTGGGATACGCAGTATTTT
CASSLSGWDTQYF
>.|TRBJ2-7|TRBV19|.
TGTGCCAGTAGTATGGGGCAGGGGATGGGGTACGAGCAGTACTTC
CASSMGQGMGYEQYF
>.|TRBJ1-5|TRBV19|.
TGTGCCAGTAGTCCCCGTCCCCAGTCGGTGGGGGGTCAGCCCCAGCATTTT
CASSPRPQSVGGQPQHF
>.|TRBJ2-2|TRBV5-5|few
TGTGCCAGCAGCCGAGAGGGCAGGAGTTGGACCGGGGAGCTGTTTTTT
CASSREGRSWTGELFF
>TRBD1|TRBJ1-3|TRBV6-6|.
TGTGCCAGCAGTTTCACAGGGGGACACTCTGGAAACACCATATATTTT
CASSFTGGHSGNTIYF
>.|TRBJ2-5|TRBV7-3|.
TGTGCCAGCAGCTTACTGGGGCTTGACCAAGAGACCCAGTACTTC
CASSLLGLDQETQYF
>.|TRBJ1-1|TRBV3-1/TRBV3-2|.
TGTGCCAGCAGCCGCGGAGTCACTGAAGCTTTCTTT
CASSRGVTEAFF
>.|TRBJ2-7|TRBV27|.
TGTGCCAGCAGTTCCGGGTCCCAAACGGGCGAGCAGTACTTC
CASSSGSQTGEQYF
>TRBD2|TRBJ2-3|TRBV7-3|.
TGTGCCAGCAGCTTGATGAGTAGCGGGGGGACCACAGATACGCAGTATTTT
CASSLMSSGGTTDTQYF
>.|TRBJ1-5|TRBV7-9|once
TGTGCCAGCAGCTTAGGTTCGGGTCAGCCCCAGCATTTT
CASSLGSGQPQHF
>.|TRBJ2-6|TRBV5-6|.
TGTGCCAGCAGCCCGGAGACGGGTGGGGCCAACGTCCTGACTTTC
CASSPETGGANVLTF
>.|TRBJ1-1|TRBV9|.
TGTGCCAGCAGCGGGGGTGATGGGGGAGGCACTGAAGCTTTCTTT
CASSGGDGGGTEAFF
>.|TRBJ2-5|TRBV6-5|.
TGTGCCAGCAGTTACTCGAACGAGCCGGAGACCCAGTACTTC
CASSYSNEPETQYF
>.|TRBJ1-3|TRBV5-1|.
TGCGCCAGCAGCCTCAACGGTGGCTCTGGAAACACCATATATTTT
CASSLNGGSGNTIYF
>TRBD2|TRBJ2-7|TRBV7-2|few
TGTGCCAGCAGCTTAAGCGGGAGCTCCTACGAGCAGTACTTC
CASSLSGSSYEQYF
>.|TRBJ1-2|TRBV9|once
TGTGCCAGCAGCACCCGGGGCTATGGCTACACCTTC
CASSTRGYGYTF
>.|TRBJ2-1|TRBV10-3|.
TGTGCCATCAGCCCGCGGGTGATGAGTGAGCAGTTCTTC
CAISPRVMSEQFF
>TRBD1|TRBJ1-2|TRBV4-2|.
TGTGCCAGCAGCCAGGAATCCCGGGGGACAGGGGCCCGATCGCAGGGCTACACCTTC
CASSQESRGTGARSQGYTF
>TRBD1|TRBJ1-6|TRBV4-3|few
TGCGCCAGCAGCCTAGACAGGGCTAATTCACCCCTCCACTTT
CASSLDRANSPLHF
>TRBD2|TRBJ2-7|TRBV9|few
TGTGCCAGCAGCGTGTCTAGCGGGAGTAGCTACGAGCAGTACTTC
CASSVSSGSSYEQYF
>.|TRBJ2-5|TRBV27|.
TGTGCCAGCAGTTTACCCCCTCTAGGTCAAGAGACCCAGTACTTC
CASSLPPLGQETQYF
>.|TRBJ1-5|TRBV29-1|.
TGCAGCGTTGAAGTTGGGGGAGGTCAGCCCCAGCATTTT
CSVEVGGGQPQHF
>.|TRBJ2-1|TRBV9|.
TGTGCCAGCAGCAGACAGGCGTCATCCTACAATGAGCAGTTCTTC
CASSRQASSYNEQFF
>.|TRBJ1-2|TRBV24-1|.
TGTGCCACCAGTGATCTCCGAAGAGTCTACACCTTC
CATSDLRRVYTF
>.|TRBJ1-1|TRBV7-2|.
TGTGCCAGCAGCTCAACTCAGGGGCACACTGAAGCTTTCTTT
CASSSTQGHTEAFF
>TRBD1|TRBJ1-2|TRBV5-1|.
TGCGCCAGCAGCCCCGGACAGGCTGGTTATGGCTACACCTTC
CASSPGQAGYGYTF
>TRBD2|TRBJ2-1|TRBV5-4|once
TGTGCCAGCAATTCCGAGCCGACTAGCGGGAGCTACAATGAGCAGTTCTTC
CASNSEPTSGSYNEQFF
>TRBD1|TRBJ1-1|TRBV9|few
TGTGCCAGCAGCGTAGTGCCAGGGGGCCCTGGGACTGAAGCTTTCTTT
CASSVVPGGPGTEAFF
>.|TRBJ1-5|TRBV27|.
TGTGCCAGCAGTTTATCGGCGGATAGCAATCAGCCCCAGCATTTT
CASSLSADSNQPQHF
>TRBD1|TRBJ2-3|TRBV19|few
TGTGCCAGTAAGGCTTTGCCGGGACAGGGCCCAGATACGCAGTATTTT
CASKALPGQGPDTQYF
>.|TRBJ2-3|TRBV4-3|.
TGCGCCAGCAGCCAAGAACTGACATGGTATACGCAGTATTTT
CASSQELTWYTQYF
>.|TRBJ2-2|TRBV7-2|.
TGTGCCAGCAGCTACGGGGGCGGGGAGCTGTTTTTT
CASSYGGGELFF
>.|TRBJ1-1|TRBV11-2|once
TGTGCCAGCAGCTTAGGTCCCCGGGGATTGGGAGCTTTCTTT
CASSLGPRGLGAFF
>.|TRBJ2-5|TRBV5-1|.
TGCGCCAGCAGCTTGACTGTGTACCAAGAGACCCAGTACTTC
CASSLTVYQETQYF
>TRBD1|TRBJ1-1|TRBV6-1|.
TGTGCCAGCAGTGACGACAGGGTTGGGAACACTGAAGCTTTCTTT
CASSDDRVGNTEAFF
>.|TRBJ1-4|TRBV6-5|.
TGTGCCAGCGGGGAGCCAGGACTCAATGAAAAACTGTTTTTT
CASGEPGLNEKLFF
>TRBD2|TRBJ2-1|TRBV3-1/TRBV3-2|.
TGTGCCAGCAGCCATCCCAAGCGGGAGGGGGAGCAGTTCTTC
CASSHPKREGEQFF